This T cell receptor beta chain was recovered during a study of neurological immune-mediated disorders. The germline gives CDR1 DFQATT, CDR2 SNEGSKA (reference sequence). CDR3 length: 14 residues. V dropped 6 bases and J dropped 4; count of bases not matched to a gene: 9. TCRdb itself ran the 5' RACE reads through MiXCR, one entry per CDR3 protein. The sample yields 70,000 or so distinct CDR3 sequences, 2.5% to 3.5% seen once. This clonotype was observed at least ten times. This chain joins TRBV20-1 and TRBJ2-1, with TRBD2 matching over 7 bases. The TCR comes from a woman aged 45-59 years with multiple sclerosis. Sequenced sample: PBMCs. The CDR3 loop is CSAPSQRDYNEQFF. CDR3 bases: TGCAGTGCCCCTAGCCAGCGGGATTACAATGAGCAGTTCTTC.